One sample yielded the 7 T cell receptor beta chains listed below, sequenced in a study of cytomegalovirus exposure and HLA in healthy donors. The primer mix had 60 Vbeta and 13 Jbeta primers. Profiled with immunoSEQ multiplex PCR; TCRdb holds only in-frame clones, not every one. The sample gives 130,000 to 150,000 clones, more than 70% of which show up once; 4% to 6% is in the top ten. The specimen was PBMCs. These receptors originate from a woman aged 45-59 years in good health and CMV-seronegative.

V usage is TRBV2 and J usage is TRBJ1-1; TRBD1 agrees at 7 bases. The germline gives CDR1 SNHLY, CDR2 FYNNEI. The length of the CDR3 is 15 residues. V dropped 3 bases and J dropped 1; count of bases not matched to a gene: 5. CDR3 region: CASSDRQGWNTEAFF. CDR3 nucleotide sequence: TGTGCCAGCAGTGATAGACAGGGTTGGAACACTGAAGCTTTCTTT.

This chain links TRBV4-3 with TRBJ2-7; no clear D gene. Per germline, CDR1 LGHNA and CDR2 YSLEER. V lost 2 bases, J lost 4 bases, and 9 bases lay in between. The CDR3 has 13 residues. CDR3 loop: CASSQFYNYEQYF. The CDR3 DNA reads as TGCGCCAGCAGCCAATTCTATAATTACGAGCAGTACTTC.

CDR3 in DNA: TGCGCCAGCAGCCCGGCGGGGGCCCGGGGTAATGAAAAACTGTTTTTT. Translation: CASSPAGARGNEKLFF. V gene TRBV5-1 combines with J gene TRBJ1-4, with D tentatively TRBD1 (6 bases). V was clipped by 4 bases and J by 4 bases, with 17 bases between them. The length of the CDR3 is 16 residues. CDR1 is SGHRS and CDR2 is YFSETQ in the germline V gene.

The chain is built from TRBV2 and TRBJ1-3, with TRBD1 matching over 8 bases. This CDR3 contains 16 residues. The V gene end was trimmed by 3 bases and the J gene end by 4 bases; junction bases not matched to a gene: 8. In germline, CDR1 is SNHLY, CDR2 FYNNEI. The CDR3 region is CASSERQGATGNTIYF. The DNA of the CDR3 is TGTGCCAGCAGTGAGAGGCAGGGGGCGACCGGAAACACCATATATTTT.

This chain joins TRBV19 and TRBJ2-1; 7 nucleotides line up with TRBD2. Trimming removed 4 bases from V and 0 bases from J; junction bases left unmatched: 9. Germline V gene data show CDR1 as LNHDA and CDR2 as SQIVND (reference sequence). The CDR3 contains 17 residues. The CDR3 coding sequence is TGTGCCAGTAGTACCCCGGGACTACCAAGCTCCTACAATGAGCAGTTCTTC. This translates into CASSTPGLPSSYNEQFF.

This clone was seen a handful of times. Here the CDR3 DNA reads TGTGCCAGCACTAATCAGGGGGTCGCAGATACGCAGTATTTT. This codes for CASTNQGVADTQYF. The chain has TRBV7-9 and TRBJ2-3, with 7 bases aligning to TRBD1. CDR3 length: 14 amino acids. The junction had 8 bases not matched to a gene; V was cut back by 7 bases and J by 4 bases. CDR1 SEHNR and CDR2 FQNEAQ come from the germline V gene (reference sequence). The complete variable domain, with remaining parts taken from reference TRBV7-9 and TRBJ2-3, reads DTGVSQNPRHKITKRGQNVTFRCDPISEHNRLYWYRQTLGQGPEFLTYFQNEAQLEKSRLLSDRFSAERPKGSFSTLEIQRTEQGDSAMYLCASTNQGVADTQYFGPGTRLTVL.

CDR3 sequence reads: CASSQPGTGRETQYF. The CDR3 DNA is TGCGCCAGCAGCCAACCCGGGACAGGGAGGGAGACCCAGTACTTC. The chain employs TRBV4-1 and TRBJ2-5, with 9 bases that match TRBD1. The CDR3 runs 15 residues. Germline lookup yields CDR1 MGHRA and CDR2 YSYEKL. V trimming: 2 bases; J trimming: 5 bases; junction bases outside the gene matches: 6.